This T cell receptor beta chain originates from a study of CD8+ T cells in alopecia areata. With 2 bases clipped from V and 2 bases from J, the junction kept 7 bases outside the gene matches. The CDR3 runs 19 residues. Germline V lookup: CDR1 SGHTA, CDR2 FQGNSA. Sequencing templates came from extracted RNA that was reverse transcribed into cDNA. Profiled with immunoSEQ multiplex PCR; TCRdb holds only in-frame clones, not every one. The sample shows over 120,000 clones, about three fifths of them seen only once. The J gene is TRBJ2-6, the V gene TRBV7-2, with TRBD2 matching over 12 bases. This clonotype originated in a human donor with alopecia areata. The sample in question was CD4+ T cells sorted from blood, obtained at week 0. The CDR3: CASSLTSGGTPTGANVLTF. DNA of the CDR3: TGTGCCAGCAGCTTAACTAGCGGGGGGACTCCCACTGGGGCCAACGTCCTGACTTTC.